The sample holds one count of the clone carrying this T cell receptor (beta chain). This table comes from immunoSEQ multiplex PCR, and its TCRdb copy is limited to in-frame clones, with some not included. Seen here are some 2.1 million clones, roughly 95% observed once, and the top ten hold 0.13%. Into CD45RA+ naive and CD45RA-negative memory subsets, the CD4+ cells were split. The sample originates from a study of shared clonotypes between healthy human individuals. Germline CDR1 and CDR2: WSHSY and SAAADI. V lost 0 bases and J 7 bases, leaving 9 bases between the germline ends. The CDR3 has 13 amino acids.

Source material: naive CD4+ T cells sorted from blood. Described subset: CD45RA+ positively selected. This TCR was recovered from a man aged 18 to 35 in good health. The chain couples TRBV10-2 to TRBJ1-2; D not certain. The CDR3: CASSESVAVGYTF. CDR3 nucleotides: TGCGCCAGCAGTGAGTCAGTGGCAGTTGGCTACACCTTC.